This passage covers 11 T cell receptor beta chains from one sample sequenced in a study of blood T cells in healthy people across ages. A second PCR, run for roughly 7 to 12 cycles, used a sample-barcoded 5' primer plus a J-beta primer mix. TCRdb itself ran the 5' RACE reads through MiXCR, one entry per CDR3 protein. This table has 700,000 to 900,000 distinct CDR3 sequences, about 55% appearing once. The sample consisted of blood. The receptors were sampled from a man older than 75 in good health.

Regarding this clonotype: One end of the junction is discordant with germline, which a read error may explain. V usage is TRBV6-5 and J usage is TRBJ2-5; 11 bases map to TRBD1. Judging by the DNA end, TRBJ2-7 fits better; the J call may be wrong. Germline V gene sequence: CDR1 MNHEY, CDR2 SVGAGI. The CDR3 runs 15 residues. The CDR3 here is CASSYRDRGIYEQYF. In DNA form, the CDR3 reads TGTGCCAGTAGTTATCGGGACAGGGGGATCTACGAGCAGTACTTC.

In regard to this clonotype: Its ends do not fully match the called genes, so a read error is possible. J is TRBJ2-5 and V is TRBV11-1, with 13 bases aligning to TRBD2. In germline, CDR1 is SGHAT, CDR2 FQDESV (reference sequence). The CDR3 is 17 amino acids. CDR3 in amino acids: CASSLARLAGGQETPYF. In DNA form, the CDR3 reads TGTGCCAGCAGCTTAGCTCGACTAGCGGGAGGTCAAGAGACCCCGTACTTC.

The sample holds a few counts of this clonotype. The chain is built from TRBV20-1 and TRBJ2-3; TRBD2 agrees at 7 bases. There are 13 residues in the CDR3. Trimming removed 5 bases from V and 5 bases from J; junction bases left unmatched: 7. CDR1 is DFQATT and CDR2 is SNEGSKA in the germline V gene (reference sequence). CDR3 sequence reads: CSALSWGGDTQYF. The CDR3 DNA sequence: TGCAGTGCTCTTAGTTGGGGGGGAGATACGCAGTATTTT.

This sequence joins TRBV29-1 and TRBJ2-3; 7 bases are shared with TRBD1. Germline values: CDR1 SQVTM, CDR2 ANQGSEA. With V trimmed by 5 bases and J by 4 bases, 3 bases remained unmatched. The CDR3 extends over 12 amino acids. The CDR3 DNA sequence: TGCAGCGTTTCTACAGGGGCAGATACGCAGTATTTT. Its translation is CSVSTGADTQYF.

V usage is TRBV12-3 or TRBV12-4 and J usage is TRBJ2-1, with 11 nucleotides matching TRBD2. J gave up 7 bases and V 2 bases, and 10 bases lay outside the gene matches. This CDR3 has 17 residues. The CDR3 DNA sequence: TGTGCCAGCAGTTTAACAAAACTAGCGGGAGCTTTGAATGAGCAGTTCTTC. Its translation: CASSLTKLAGALNEQFF.

CDR3 residues: CASETGGNNIGANVLTF. The CDR3 coding sequence is TGTGCCAGTGAGACAGGGGGCAATAACATTGGGGCCAACGTCCTGACTTTC. The chain carries TRBV28 and TRBJ2-6, with TRBD1 identical over 10 bases. CDR3 size: 17 residues. With 9 bases clipped from V and 3 bases from J, the junction kept 11 bases outside the gene matches. Germline CDR1 MDHEN, CDR2 SYDVKM.

This rearrangement joins TRBV19 to TRBJ2-3, with D perhaps TRBD1 (6 bases). The V gene lost 5 bases and the J gene lost 14 bases, with 26 bases spanning the gap. This CDR3 contains 15 residues. Germline V gives CDR1 LNHDA, CDR2 SQIVND (reference sequence). CDR3 sequence reads: CASSPLQGRGRYAYF. The CDR3 nucleotides are TGTGCCAGTAGTCCATTACAGGGAAGAGGAAGATACGCGTATTTT.

J is TRBJ2-7 and V is TRBV7-9, with a possible D match to TRBD2 (5 bases). V lost 0 bases and J lost 2, with 11 bases in between. The CDR3 runs to 15 residues. Germline assignment: CDR1 SEHNR and CDR2 FQNEAQ (reference sequence). The CDR3 here is CASSLARTDTYEQYF. The DNA of the CDR3 is TGTGCCAGCAGCTTAGCCCGGACTGACACCTACGAGCAGTACTTC.

The gene calls are TRBV24-1 and TRBJ2-2; 9 bases are a match to TRBD1. Looked up from germline, CDR1 is KGHDR and CDR2 is SFDVKD. V gave up 4 bases and J gave up 4 bases; unmatched junction bases: 6. CDR3 size: 16 residues. CDR3 coding DNA: TGTGCCACCAGTGACCCAGGACAGGGGACCACCGGGGAGCTGTTTTTT. Its translation: CATSDPGQGTTGELFF.

This clonotype was picked up a small number of times. The V gene is TRBV7-9, the J gene TRBJ2-3; D is unclear. Per the germline V gene, CDR1 is SEHNR and CDR2 is FQNEAQ (reference sequence). The CDR3 runs 15 residues. V gave up 1 base and J gave up 0 bases, with 8 bases separating them. CDR3: CASSLERISTDTQYF. The CDR3 DNA follows: TGTGCCAGCAGCTTAGAACGGATTAGCACAGATACGCAGTATTTT.

This clonotype has a count of ten or more. This rearrangement joins TRBV29-1 to TRBJ1-2; D is uncertain. Germline-derived CDR1 and CDR2 are SQVTM and ANQGSEA. This CDR3 is 9 amino acids long. V lost 3 bases and J 8 bases, leaving 4 bases between the germline ends. This CDR3 reads CSVDRGYTF. The CDR3 DNA follows: TGCAGCGTTGATCGCGGCTACACCTTC.